These T cell receptor beta chains were read from a single sample in a study of radiotherapy plus CTLA-4 blockade in lung cancer. Some clones are missing from TCRdb's copy, which holds only in-frame ones; the method was immunoSEQ multiplex PCR. The sample yields tens of thousands of clones, 76% seen once. The source was peripheral blood, collected from a patient treated with radiotherapy plus ipilimumab. The receptors stem from a human donor with non-small cell lung cancer who had stable disease on radiotherapy plus ipilimumab. Both conserved end residues are part of each CDR3. The D gene is left open where the match is weak. Clone size is not always given. Where it is, it says once, few, many or a class for expanded clones.

J gene,D gene,V gene,clone size,CDR3 protein,CDR3 DNA
TRBJ2-2,.,TRBV5-4,.,CASSLEGGPGELFF,TGTGCCAGCAGCTTGGAGGGGGGGCCCGGGGAGCTGTTTTTT
TRBJ2-3,TRBD2,TRBV11-2,.,CASSLGAGPDTQYF,TGTGCCAGCAGCTTAGGAGCGGGGCCAGATACGCAGTATTTT
TRBJ2-6,.,TRBV2,.,CASSEARTPGANVLTF,TGTGCCAGCAGTGAAGCGCGGACACCCGGGGCCAACGTCCTGACTTTC
TRBJ2-2,TRBD1,TRBV18,.,CASSPGQANTGELFF,TGTGCCAGCTCACCGGGACAGGCGAACACCGGGGAGCTGTTTTTT
TRBJ2-2,.,TRBV2,.,CASSLTNTGELFF,TGTGCCAGCAGCCTGACGAACACCGGGGAGCTGTTTTTT
TRBJ1-3,.,TRBV9,.,CASEGPNNFPRGAGNTIYF,TGTGCCAGCGAAGGTCCTAATAATTTCCCCCGGGGAGCTGGAAACACCATATATTTT
TRBJ1-4,.,TRBV28,once,CASRKQGIGEKLFF,TGTGCCAGCAGGAAACAGGGTATAGGGGAAAAACTGTTTTTT
TRBJ1-2,.,TRBV28,.,CASSLTGTNYGYTF,TGTGCCAGCAGTTTAACAGGGACTAACTATGGCTACACCTTC
TRBJ1-2,.,TRBV10-3,once,CAINTRDSNGYTF,TGTGCCATCAACACCCGGGACTCTAATGGCTACACCTTC
TRBJ1-2,.,TRBV6-5,.,CASSYQNNYGYTF,TGTGCCAGCAGTTACCAAAATAACTATGGCTACACCTTC
TRBJ1-3,.,TRBV19,.,CASSLVGYNSGNTIYF,TGTGCCAGTAGTCTGGTTGGCTATAACTCTGGAAACACCATATATTTT
TRBJ1-1,.,TRBV5-1,.,CASSTMGNTEAFF,TGCGCCAGCAGTACGATGGGAAACACTGAAGCTTTCTTT
TRBJ2-2,.,TRBV28,.,CASSFLGGTTNTGELFF,TGTGCCAGCAGTTTCCTGGGAGGCACGACAAACACCGGGGAGCTGTTTTTT
TRBJ1-5,.,TRBV6-1,few,CAIRGAGWSNQPQHF,TGTGCCATCCGGGGCGCCGGATGGAGCAATCAGCCCCAGCATTTT
TRBJ1-2,.,TRBV27,.,CASSLFGPYYGYTF,TGTGCCAGCAGTTTATTCGGCCCTTACTATGGCTACACCTTC
TRBJ1-6,TRBD1,TRBV11-3,.,CASSQGGEYSPLHF,TGTGCCAGCAGCCAGGGGGGTGAATACTCACCCCTCCACTTT
TRBJ1-3,TRBD1,TRBV18,.,CASSPLATGGSESGNTIYF,TGTGCCAGCTCGCCCCTGGCCACAGGGGGATCGGAGTCTGGAAACACCATATATTTT
TRBJ1-3,.,TRBV28,.,CASSLGTTSGNTIYF,TGTGCCAGCAGTTTGGGGACAACCTCTGGAAACACCATATATTTT
TRBJ1-2,.,TRBV28,few,CASSDNSGALYGYTF,TGTGCCAGCAGTGACAACAGCGGGGCCCTCTATGGCTACACCTTC
TRBJ2-7,.,TRBV5-1,.,CASREGGASTYEQYF,TGCGCCAGCAGGGAAGGCGGGGCCAGCACCTACGAGCAGTACTTC
TRBJ2-3,TRBD1,TRBV19,.,CASTRQGRRGTDTQYF,TGTGCCAGTACCAGACAGGGGAGAAGGGGCACAGATACGCAGTATTTT
TRBJ1-2,TRBD1,TRBV10-2,few,CASSLGQVGNYGYTF,TGCGCCAGCAGTCTCGGACAGGTCGGAAACTATGGCTACACCTTC
TRBJ1-6,.,TRBV5-1,.,CASSLEASSNSPLRF,TGCGCCAGCAGCTTGGAGGCCAGTTCTAATTCACCCCTCCGCTTT
TRBJ1-1,.,TRBV6-4,.,CASSETSSTEAFF,TGTGCCAGCAGTGAGACGTCGAGCACTGAAGCTTTCTTT
TRBJ1-5,.,TRBV18,.,CASSPPGEGRSNQPQHF,TGTGCCAGCTCACCCCCTGGAGAAGGGAGGTCCAATCAGCCCCAGCATTTT
TRBJ1-4,.,TRBV11-2,.,CASSLFQGRGFGNEKLFF,TGTGCCAGCAGCTTATTCCAAGGGCGAGGGTTTGGGAATGAAAAACTGTTTTTT
TRBJ1-6,.,TRBV9,.,CASSAGLYNSPLHF,TGTGCCAGCAGCGCGGGATTGTATAATTCACCCCTCCACTTT
TRBJ2-5,.,TRBV30,.,CAWVEGQGKTQYF,TGTGCCTGGGTGGAGGGGCAAGGAAAGACCCAGTACTTC
TRBJ1-2,TRBD1,TRBV28,.,CASSLGTGGNYGYTF,TGTGCCAGCAGTTTAGGGACAGGGGGGAACTATGGCTACACCTTC
TRBJ2-4,.,TRBV18,.,CASSPLVDKKNIQYF,TGTGCCAGCTCACCTCTGGTGGACAAGAAAAACATTCAGTACTTC
TRBJ2-7,.,TRBV5-6,.,CASSDRDVIFSYEQYF,TGTGCCAGCAGCGACCGGGACGTCATTTTCTCCTACGAGCAGTACTTC
TRBJ1-2,TRBD1,TRBV2,.,CASSGDRGYDGYTF,TGTGCCAGCAGTGGAGACAGGGGGTATGATGGCTACACCTTC
TRBJ1-1,.,TRBV6-1,.,CASEGQRDTEAFF,TGTGCCAGCGAGGGTCAAAGGGACACTGAAGCTTTCTTT
TRBJ2-1,TRBD1,TRBV4-1,.,CASSQGGRATDRGIHNEQFF,TGCGCCAGCAGCCAAGGGGGAAGAGCAACCGACAGGGGAATCCACAATGAGCAGTTCTTC
TRBJ1-2,.,TRBV18,.,CASSPAADGTAGGYTF,TGTGCCAGCTCACCAGCGGCCGACGGGACGGCCGGAGGCTACACCTTC
TRBJ2-5,.,TRBV14,.,CASSQDLGGQETQYF,TGTGCCAGCAGCCAGGATTTAGGGGGCCAAGAGACCCAGTACTTC
TRBJ2-3,.,TRBV10-3,few,CAIKGIRTDTQYF,TGTGCCATCAAAGGGATTCGCACAGATACGCAGTATTTT
TRBJ1-4,.,TRBV19,.,CASSIQTGTNEKLFF,TGTGCCAGTAGTATACAGACAGGAACGAACGAAAAACTGTTTTTT
TRBJ1-3,.,TRBV5-1,.,CASSLAPEGTGNTIYF,TGCGCCAGCAGCTTGGCCCCTGAGGGGACTGGAAACACCATATATTTT
TRBJ2-1,TRBD1,TRBV10-2,.,CASSGQGAYNEQFF,TGCGCCAGCAGTGGACAGGGGGCTTACAATGAGCAGTTCTTC
TRBJ1-1,.,TRBV11-2,.,CASSQFPKAGENTEAFF,TGTGCCAGCAGCCAATTTCCTAAGGCAGGGGAGAACACTGAAGCTTTCTTT
TRBJ2-1,.,TRBV13,.,CASSLGRGTGNEQFF,TGTGCCAGCAGCTTAGGTCGGGGAACGGGCAATGAGCAGTTCTTC
TRBJ1-2,TRBD1,TRBV29-1,.,CSTEGRGLYGYTF,TGCAGCACCGAGGGCAGGGGGCTATATGGCTACACCTTC
TRBJ2-5,TRBD2,TRBV5-4,.,CASSSAGGPGETQYF,TGTGCCAGCAGCTCAGCGGGGGGGCCGGGAGAGACCCAGTACTTC
TRBJ1-2,.,TRBV30,once,CAWGPGRKYGYTF,TGTGCCTGGGGGCCGGGACGGAAATATGGCTACACCTTC
TRBJ1-4,.,TRBV6-1,.,CASRRMGQNEKLFF,TGTGCCAGCAGAAGAATGGGGCAGAATGAAAAACTGTTTTTT
TRBJ2-3,TRBD2,TRBV5-4,.,CASSRGLAGGGSTDTQYF,TGTGCCAGCAGCCGGGGACTAGCGGGGGGAGGTAGCACAGATACGCAGTATTTT
TRBJ1-2,.,TRBV7-2,.,CASSPSPARGAGSGYTF,TGTGCCAGCAGCCCTTCCCCCGCGAGAGGGGCAGGGAGCGGCTACACCTTC
TRBJ2-7,TRBD1,TRBV7-7,.,CASSLARDSGYEQYF,TGTGCCAGCAGCTTAGCCCGGGACAGTGGCTACGAGCAGTACTTC
TRBJ1-5,.,TRBV18,.,CASSPGTAASGQPQHF,TGTGCCAGCTCACCAGGTACGGCAGCTTCGGGTCAGCCCCAGCATTTT
TRBJ1-1,.,TRBV7-9,.,CASSWQTEAFF,TGTGCCAGCAGCTGGCAGACTGAAGCTTTCTTT
TRBJ2-3,TRBD1,TRBV11-3,.,CASSAPGTGGNTQYF,TGTGCCAGCAGCGCCCCCGGGACAGGGGGGAATACGCAGTATTTT
TRBJ1-2,TRBD1,TRBV7-9,.,CASSRTGDYNGYTF,TGTGCCAGCAGCAGGACAGGGGATTACAATGGCTACACCTTC
TRBJ1-1,.,TRBV5-1,few,CASSLGGGTGTEAFF,TGCGCCAGCAGCTTGGGGGGAGGGACTGGGACTGAAGCTTTCTTT
TRBJ1-2,.,TRBV28,.,CASSLFRGNYGYTF,TGTGCCAGCAGTTTATTTCGGGGTAACTATGGCTACACCTTC